The clone carrying this T cell receptor (beta chain) has at least ten counts. The antigen remains undetermined. Stable Graves' hyperthyroidism meant no ophthalmopathy progression within 18 months. Researchers amplified the TCR beta CDR3 regions from RNA transcripts. First-round RT-PCR targeting the TCR CDR3 was performed with the HTBI primer set. TCRdb processed the multiplex PCR reads anew with MiXCR; each CDR3 protein has one entry. The table shows approximately 560,000 distinct CDR3 sequences, with roughly 46% occurring only once. This sample is drawn from a study of T cells in Graves' hyperthyroidism and ophthalmopathy. Notes on the study in general: Ophthalmopathy was model-predicted a median about six months pre-onset. In simple terms, a model built on 13 V-J features told ophthalmopathy apart from stable hyperthyroidism. Expanded thyroid clonotypes (above 0.001) were mostly also found in blood.

The sequence was obtained from a young woman with Graves' hyperthyroidism. The sequencing sample was made of peripheral blood or thyroid tissue (not recorded which).

The CDR3 spells CASRASPNSGANVLTF. DNA of the CDR3: TGTGCCAGTAGGGCCAGCCCAAACTCTGGGGCCAACGTCCTGACTTTC. J is TRBJ2-6 and V is TRBV19; no clear D. Germline V gives CDR1 LNHDA, CDR2 SQIVND (reference sequence). The CDR3 runs to 16 residues. V was clipped by 6 bases and J by 0 bases, with 12 bases between them.